This passage covers 29 T cell receptor beta chains from one sample sequenced in a study of identical twins. TCRdb reprocessed the 5' RACE reads with MiXCR, giving one entry per CDR3 protein. Of around 470,000 distinct CDR3 sequences in the sample, approximately 15% are singletons; the top ten hold 0.4% to 0.55%. Another study also made use of these data, one on yellow fever vaccine responses in identical twins.

Sample: CD4+ T cells sorted from blood. These receptors all stem from a woman in her late teens or twenties in good health.

V is TRBV10-2 and J is TRBJ2-1; 9 bases agree with TRBD1. The germline CDR1 and CDR2 sequences are WSHSY and SAAADI. CDR3 size: 14 residues. V trimming: 8 bases; J trimming: 12 bases; junction bases outside the gene matches: 14. In DNA form, the CDR3 reads TGCGCCAGCGCGGTGACAGGGGGGGGTCGGGGGCAGTTCTTC. It translates to CASAVTGGGRGQFF.

The rearrangement joins TRBV7-9 to TRBJ2-5; TRBD2 aligns across 11 bases. This CDR3 region has 16 residues. Germline V gene sequence: CDR1 SEHNR, CDR2 FQNEAQ (reference sequence). V dropped 3 bases and J dropped 5; count of bases not matched to a gene: 8. The CDR3 DNA is TGTGCCAGCAGCTTGGGGAGACTAGCGGGGATGGAGACCCAGTACTTC. It is translated as CASSLGRLAGMETQYF.

The chain uses TRBV20-1 and TRBJ2-1; the match to TRBD2 covers 8 bases. This CDR3 comprises 10 residues. Looked up from germline, CDR1 is DFQATT and CDR2 is SNEGSKA (reference sequence). The V and J ends lost 8 bases and 7 bases, in that order; junction bases with no gene match: 1. The CDR3 spells CSRLANEQFF. CDR3 DNA sequence: TGCAGTCGACTAGCGAATGAGCAGTTCTTC.

The J gene is TRBJ2-4, the V gene TRBV27, with D unclear. Germline values: CDR1 MNHEY, CDR2 SMNVEV (reference sequence). V was shortened by 4 bases and J by 5 bases, with 9 bases between the two germline ends. The CDR3 contains 13 residues. This chain's CDR3 is CASSYRVENIQYF. The CDR3 nucleotides are TGTGCCAGCAGTTACCGGGTCGAAAACATTCAGTACTTC.

This clonotype was picked up many times. V gene TRBV20-1 combines with J gene TRBJ2-3; D uncertain. Deletions cut 6 bases from V and 6 bases from J, with 10 bases between. Germline V gives CDR1 DFQATT, CDR2 SNEGSKA (reference sequence). The CDR3 extends over 11 amino acids. The CDR3 DNA is TGCAGTGCCTCGGACCATGATACGCAGTATTTT. Its translation: CSASDHDTQYF.

This clonotype is labeled medium-sized. This rearrangement joins TRBV6-2 or TRBV6-3 to TRBJ2-1; TRBD2 aligns across 13 bases. The CDR3 is 17 amino acids. Unmatched junction bases numbered 5, after V lost 3 bases and J lost 3 bases. Germline values: CDR1 MNHEY, CDR2 SVGEGT. The CDR3: CASSYSGTSGIYNEQFF. The CDR3 region has the DNA TGTGCCAGCAGTTATTCCGGGACTAGCGGGATCTACAATGAGCAGTTCTTC.

This clonotype was counted only a few times. In nucleotides, the CDR3 is TGTGCCACCCGGGACGGAACTAACTATGGCTACACCTTC. The encoded protein is CATRDGTNYGYTF. The chain employs TRBV6-1 and TRBJ1-2; weak D call: TRBD1 (5 bases). Germline assignment: CDR1 MNHNS and CDR2 SASEGT. The germline V and J ends were trimmed by 10 bases and 0 bases, with 12 bases remaining between them. The CDR3 contains 13 residues.

The rearrangement links TRBV5-1 to TRBJ2-1; 10 bases line up with TRBD1. The CDR3 has 13 residues. From germline, CDR1 is SGHRS and CDR2 YFSETQ. Trimming at V came to 5 bases and at J to 6 bases, leaving 2 bases not matched to a gene. The CDR3 region is CASRRTGGNEQFF. For the CDR3, the DNA is TGCGCCAGCAGAAGGACAGGGGGCAATGAGCAGTTCTTC.

This chain joins TRBV5-1 and TRBJ2-2; TRBD2 might be the D (6 bases). CDR3 size: 14 residues. V lost 4 bases to trimming and J lost 2 bases, with 9 bases between them. Germline V gene data show CDR1 as SGHRS and CDR2 as YFSETQ. CDR3 sequence (DNA): TGCGCCAGCAGCGAGGGACTTAACACCGGGGAGCTGTTTTTT. Amino acid sequence: CASSEGLNTGELFF.

In its sample, this clonotype was seen a few times. The J gene is TRBJ2-3, the V gene TRBV7-2; D is ambiguous. The CDR3 contains 14 residues. Germline-derived CDR1 and CDR2 are SGHTA and FQGNSA. Trimming removed 5 bases from V and 0 bases from J, with 9 bases in between. The CDR3: CASSPVESTDTQYF. DNA for the CDR3: TGTGCCAGCAGCCCCGTCGAGAGCACAGATACGCAGTATTTT.

This rearrangement joins TRBV5-1 to TRBJ2-2; 8 nucleotides agree with TRBD2. Germline V gives CDR1 SGHRS, CDR2 YFSETQ. CDR3 length equals 16 residues. V was clipped by 7 bases and J by 0 bases; unmatched bases: 8. DNA of the CDR3: TGCGCCAGCCAACGGGGGGGTCTGTCGAACACCGGGGAGCTGTTTTTT. This translates into CASQRGGLSNTGELFF. The whole variable domain, remainder taken from reference TRBV5-1 and TRBJ2-2, is KAGVTQTPRYLIKTRGQQVTLSCSPISGHRSVSWYQQTPGQGLQFLFEYFSETQRNKGNFPGRFSGRQFSNSRSEMNVSTLELGDSALYLCASQRGGLSNTGELFFGEGSRLTVL.

Note on this clonotype: This may be a read error, as it is one base from a much larger clone. The chain employs TRBV5-1 and TRBJ2-7; the D is unclear. The V end was cut by 4 bases, the J end by 3 bases, with 8 bases between. The CDR3 consists of 12 residues. Germline V gene lookup returns CDR1 SGHRS and CDR2 YFSETQ. The CDR3 DNA is TGCGCCAGCAGCCCCGACAACTACGAGCAGTACTTC. Translating it yields CASSPDNYEQYF.

This clonotype was observed a handful of times. The chain combines TRBV4-1 with TRBJ2-7; TRBD1 is a possible D gene (5 bases). The CDR3 runs 16 residues. Germline values: CDR1 MGHRA, CDR2 YSYEKL. With 1 base removed from V and 0 bases from J, the gap between germline ends came to 13 bases. The CDR3 here is CASSQVGQDLSYEQYF. The CDR3 DNA follows: TGCGCCAGCAGCCAAGTGGGGCAGGACCTCTCCTACGAGCAGTACTTC.

This clonotype was picked up many times. The J gene is TRBJ2-1, the V gene TRBV10-2; 7 bases line up with TRBD2. This CDR3 contains 16 residues. The germline V gene has CDR1 WSHSY and CDR2 SAAADI. Losses at the gene ends were 6 bases for V and 0 bases for J; bases not matched to a gene: 8. CDR3 residues: CASRGVGGSSYNEQFF. CDR3 bases: TGCGCCAGCAGGGGTGTCGGGGGGAGCTCCTACAATGAGCAGTTCTTC.

At least ten counts were recorded for this clonotype. The gene calls are TRBV5-6 and TRBJ1-1; no reliable D call. Germline V gene lookup returns CDR1 SGHDT and CDR2 YYEEEE. There are 15 residues in the CDR3. V lost 0 bases and J lost 0, with 9 bases in between. DNA of the CDR3: TGTGCCAGCAGCTTGGGGGTGACACTGAACACTGAAGCTTTCTTT. The encoded protein is CASSLGVTLNTEAFF.

The CDR3 here is CASSLGQGPAYEQYF. The CDR3 DNA follows: TGTGCCAGCAGCTTGGGACAGGGGCCAGCTTACGAGCAGTACTTC. The chain recombines TRBV7-2 with TRBJ2-7, with TRBD1 matching over 10 bases. Germline V CDR1 and CDR2: SGHTA, FQGNSA. With V trimmed by 3 bases and J by 4 bases, 6 bases remained unmatched. The CDR3 totals 15 residues.

In this sample, this clonotype turned up a few times. The rearrangement links TRBV20-1 to TRBJ2-1; no firm D call. This CDR3 has 14 residues. CDR1 and CDR2 (germline): DFQATT, SNEGSKA (reference sequence). Trimming left V 0 bases short and J 9 bases short, with 15 bases between. The CDR3 here is CSARESLGLSEQFF. The CDR3 DNA sequence: TGCAGTGCTAGAGAGTCTCTGGGTTTGAGTGAGCAGTTCTTC.

The chain carries TRBV7-2 and TRBJ2-3; 9 bases are shared with TRBD2. Germline CDR1 reads SGHTA; CDR2 reads FQGNSA. With V trimmed by 3 bases and J by 5 bases, 9 bases remained unmatched. The CDR3 loop spans 16 amino acids. CDR3 nucleotide sequence: TGTGCCAGCAGCTTGGGGGGCGGGAGGGACGGAGATACGCAGTATTTT. Residues: CASSLGGGRDGDTQYF.

V and J are TRBV19 and TRBJ2-2, with 10 bases matching TRBD1. The CDR3 runs to 16 residues. The germline V gene encodes CDR1 LNHDA and CDR2 SQIVND (reference sequence). V lost 7 bases, J lost 4 bases, and 9 bases stayed unmatched. Here the CDR3 reads CASKRQGAEGTGELFF. In nucleotides, the CDR3 is TGTGCCAGTAAAAGACAGGGGGCGGAGGGCACCGGGGAGCTGTTTTTT. The full variable domain, its missing parts supplied by reference TRBV19 and TRBJ2-2, is DGGITQSPKYLFRKEGQNVTLSCEQNLNHDAMYWYRQDPGQGLRLIYYSQIVNDFQKGDIAEGYSVSREKKESFPLTVTSAQKNPTAFYLCASKRQGAEGTGELFFGEGSRLTVL.

J is TRBJ2-4 and V is TRBV6-5, with TRBD1 matching over 12 bases. The CDR3 loop spans 13 amino acids. Germline loops: CDR1 MNHEY, CDR2 SVGAGI. The ends lost 0 bases at V and 16 bases at J; junction bases unmatched: 4. CDR3 in DNA: TGTGCCAGCAGTTACTCGAGGGACAGGGGGCAATACTTC. Protein product: CASSYSRDRGQYF.

Remarks on this clonotype: An end of the junction does not agree with germline; a read error may underlie this. This chain connects TRBV28 to TRBJ2-5; 12 nucleotides match TRBD2. CDR1 is MDHEN and CDR2 is SYDVKM in the germline V gene. This CDR3 region has 16 residues. The CDR3 nucleotides read TGTGACAGCAGTCCTCAGACTAGCGGGAGCGAGTCGGCCCAGTACTTC. It is translated as CDSSPQTSGSESAQYF.

The sample holds many counts of this clonotype. The chain joins TRBV5-5 to TRBJ1-6; D not resolved. Germline loops: CDR1 SGHKS, CDR2 YYEKEE (reference sequence). Between the trimmed V and J ends, which lost 5 bases and 4 bases, there was a span of 13 bases. This CDR3 is 15 amino acids long. CDR3 amino acids: CASSYSLEYNSPLHF. DNA for the CDR3: TGTGCCAGCAGTTATTCCTTGGAGTATAATTCACCCCTCCACTTT.

The gene calls are TRBV27 and TRBJ2-3, with TRBD2 matching 7 bases. Trimming removed 6 bases from V and 0 bases from J; junction bases left unmatched: 6. Germline CDR1 reads MNHEY; CDR2 reads SMNVEV (reference sequence). CDR3 length: 15 amino acids. The CDR3: CASRIAGSSTDTQYF. For the CDR3, the DNA is TGTGCCAGCAGGATAGCGGGTTCTAGCACAGATACGCAGTATTTT.

For this clonotype: An end of the junction differs from the germline gene, which may be a read error. J is TRBJ2-5 and V is TRBV24-1; TRBD1 agrees at 7 bases. CDR1 is KGHDR, CDR2 SFDVKD, per germline. The CDR3 covers 13 residues. CDR3 residues: CATSDRLSRDSNF. CDR3 nucleotide sequence: TGTGCCACCAGTGACCGCCTCAGCCGGGACAGCAACTTC.

This clonotype turned up a few times. The chain has TRBV5-8 and TRBJ2-3; D gene ambiguous. This CDR3 has 17 residues. Germline lookup yields CDR1 SGHTS and CDR2 YDEGEE. Trimming took off 4 bases at V and 3 bases at J, with 21 bases between the two ends. CDR3 sequence (DNA): TGTGCCAGCAGCCGCTACTTGAGGTTTGACACGACAGATACGCAGTATTTT. Amino acids: CASSRYLRFDTTDTQYF. Complete variable domain (other parts from reference TRBV5-8 and TRBJ2-3): EAGVTQSPTHLIKTRGQQATLRCSPISGHTSVYWYQQALGLGLQFLLWYDEGEERNRGNFPPRFSGRQFPNYSSELNVNALELEDSALYLCASSRYLRFDTTDTQYFGPGTRLTVL.

This clonotype has a handful of counts. The J gene is TRBJ2-1, the V gene TRBV3-1; D gene unclear. From germline, CDR1 is LGHDT and CDR2 YNNKEL (reference sequence). The CDR3 is 17 amino acids. Trimming took off 3 bases at V and 3 bases at J, with 18 bases between the two ends. CDR3 region: CASSHIRNVLHYNEQFF. CDR3 sequence (DNA): TGTGCCAGCAGCCACATCCGAAATGTCTTACACTACAATGAGCAGTTCTTC.

V and J are TRBV27 and TRBJ1-2, with D perhaps matching TRBD1 (6 bases). V gave up 6 bases and J gave up 8 bases, with 16 bases separating them. The length of the CDR3 is 13 residues. Looked up from germline, CDR1 is MNHEY and CDR2 is SMNVEV (reference sequence). The CDR3 is CASSPSYREGYTF. In DNA, the CDR3 is TGTGCCAGCAGCCCATCCTACAGGGAAGGCTACACCTTC.

The chain combines TRBV24-1 with TRBJ2-7; the D gene is possibly TRBD2 (6 bases). The CDR3 runs to 13 residues. V was cut by 5 bases and J by 4 bases, with 11 bases left in between. CDR1 KGHDR and CDR2 SFDVKD come from the germline V gene. CDR3 loop: CATSAAGTYEQYF. The CDR3 nucleotides are TGTGCCACCAGTGCCGCCGGGACTTACGAGCAGTACTTC.

CDR3 in amino acids: CASSQSLSRDSGDHYEQYF. As DNA, the CDR3 is TGTGCCAGCAGCCAAAGTTTGTCCCGGGACAGTGGTGACCACTACGAGCAGTACTTC. This rearrangement joins TRBV4-2 to TRBJ2-7; 7 bases line up with TRBD1. The CDR3 has 19 amino acids. The V segment lost 2 bases and the J segment 3 bases; nucleotides outside the gene matches: 19. The germline gives CDR1 LGHNA, CDR2 YNFKEQ.